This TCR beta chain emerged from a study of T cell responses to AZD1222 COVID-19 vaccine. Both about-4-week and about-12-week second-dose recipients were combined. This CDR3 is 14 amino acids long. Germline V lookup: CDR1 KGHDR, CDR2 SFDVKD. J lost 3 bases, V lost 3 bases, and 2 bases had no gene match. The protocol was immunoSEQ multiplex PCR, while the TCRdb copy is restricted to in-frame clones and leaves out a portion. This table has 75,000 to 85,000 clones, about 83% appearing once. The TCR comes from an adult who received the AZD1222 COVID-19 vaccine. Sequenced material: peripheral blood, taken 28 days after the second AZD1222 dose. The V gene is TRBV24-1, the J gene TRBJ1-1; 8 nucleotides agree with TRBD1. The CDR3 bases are TGTGCCACCAGTGATAACAGGGGGGACACTGAAGCTTTCTTT. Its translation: CATSDNRGDTEAFF.